The clone carrying this T cell receptor beta chain was seen a few times. This was the immunoSEQ v3 assay. Sequenced by immunoSEQ multiplex PCR; TCRdb stores in-frame clones only, minus some. The sample has just over 20,000 clones; 60% to 85% are singletons. The sample is drawn from a study of TIL therapy for anti-PD-1-resistant metastatic lung cancer. Study as a whole: Most patients had lung adenocarcinoma; several tumors were EGFR-mutant, two ALK-rearranged; half smoked currently or formerly.

The CDR3 covers 18 residues. V shed 0 bases and J 5 bases; nucleotides not matched to a gene: 9. Per germline, CDR1 SNHLY and CDR2 FYNNEI. Time point indicated: pre-treatment sample, taken before nivolumab and TIL therapy. This chain connects TRBV2 to TRBJ2-1; TRBD2 matches 11 bases. The source is a person between 25 and 80 years old with non-small cell lung cancer. The sequencing used blood, collected at baseline. The CDR3 DNA sequence: TGTGCCAGCAGTGAAGCCCACTTTAGCGGGGGGGCCCACAATGAGCAGTTCTTC. This codes for CASSEAHFSGGAHNEQFF. Full variable domain (remainder filled in from reference TRBV2 and TRBJ2-1): EPEVTQTPSHQVTQMGQEVILRCVPISNHLYFYWYRQILGQKVEFLVSFYNNEISEKSEIFDDQFSVERPDGSNFTLKIRSTKLEDSAMYFCASSEAHFSGGAHNEQFFGPGTRLTVL.